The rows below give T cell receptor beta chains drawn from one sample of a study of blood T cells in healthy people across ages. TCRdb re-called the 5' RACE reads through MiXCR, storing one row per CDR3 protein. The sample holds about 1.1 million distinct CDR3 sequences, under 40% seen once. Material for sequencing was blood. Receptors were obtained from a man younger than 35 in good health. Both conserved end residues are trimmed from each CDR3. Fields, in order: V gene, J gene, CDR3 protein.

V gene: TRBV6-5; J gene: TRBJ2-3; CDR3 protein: ASHNLAGFTDTQY
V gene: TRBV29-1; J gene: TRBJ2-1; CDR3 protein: SVYNSGGAYNEQF
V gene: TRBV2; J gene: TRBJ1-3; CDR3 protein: ASSYRRVLSGNTIY
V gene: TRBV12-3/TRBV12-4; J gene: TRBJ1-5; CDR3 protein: ASSGEGRQPQH
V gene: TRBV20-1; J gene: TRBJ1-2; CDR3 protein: SASGRELYGYT
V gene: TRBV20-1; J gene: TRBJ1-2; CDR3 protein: SARGQDRGRFYGYT
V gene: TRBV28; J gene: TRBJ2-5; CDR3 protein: ASSSTQGASETQY
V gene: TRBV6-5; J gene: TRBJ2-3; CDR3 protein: ASSSRPPLIGGTTDTQY
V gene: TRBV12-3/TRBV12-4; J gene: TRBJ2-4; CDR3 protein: ASSPLGNIQY
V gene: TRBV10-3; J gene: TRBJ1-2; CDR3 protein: AISESLGIAGYT
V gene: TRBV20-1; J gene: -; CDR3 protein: SATSGTGGPTGDIQY
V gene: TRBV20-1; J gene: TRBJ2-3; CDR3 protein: SARDLAGWDTDTQY
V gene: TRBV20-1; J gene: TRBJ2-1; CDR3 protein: SASMSRDRGLSHNEQF
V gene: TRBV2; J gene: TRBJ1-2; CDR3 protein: ASVYLGCT
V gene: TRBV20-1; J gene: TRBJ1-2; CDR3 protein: SARDLKGQVDGYT
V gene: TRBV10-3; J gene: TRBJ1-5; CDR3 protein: AISESGDRNQPQH
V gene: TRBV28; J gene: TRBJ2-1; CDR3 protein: ASSEKNEQF
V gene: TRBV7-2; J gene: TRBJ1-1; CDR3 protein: ASSSEAGMNTEAF
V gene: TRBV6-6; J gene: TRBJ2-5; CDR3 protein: ASSYSASGVPETQY
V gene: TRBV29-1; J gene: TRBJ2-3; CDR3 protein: SVGYGIDTQY
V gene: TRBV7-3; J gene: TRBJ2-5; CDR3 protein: ASSFSGSRETQY
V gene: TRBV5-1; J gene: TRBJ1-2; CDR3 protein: ASSFEPTGTGKLYT
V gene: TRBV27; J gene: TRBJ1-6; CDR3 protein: ASSRAPGQSSYNSPLH
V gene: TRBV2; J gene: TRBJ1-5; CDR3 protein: ASKPSPGGDQPQH
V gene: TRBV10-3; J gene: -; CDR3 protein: AISERQGDEQY